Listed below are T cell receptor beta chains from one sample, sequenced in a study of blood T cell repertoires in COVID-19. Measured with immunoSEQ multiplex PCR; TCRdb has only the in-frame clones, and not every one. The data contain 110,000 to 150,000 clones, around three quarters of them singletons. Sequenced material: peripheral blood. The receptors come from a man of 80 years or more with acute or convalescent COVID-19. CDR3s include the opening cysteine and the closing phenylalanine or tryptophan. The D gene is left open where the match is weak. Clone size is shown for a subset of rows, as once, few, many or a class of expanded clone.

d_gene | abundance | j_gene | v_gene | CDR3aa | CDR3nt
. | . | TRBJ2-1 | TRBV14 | CASSGQTYNEQFF | TGTGCCAGCAGCGGACAGACCTACAATGAGCAGTTCTTC
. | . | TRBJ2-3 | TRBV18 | CASSPMVGATDTQYF | TGTGCCAGCTCACCCATGGTTGGAGCGACAGATACGCAGTATTTT
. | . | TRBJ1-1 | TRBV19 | CASSISRTEAFF | TGTGCCAGTAGTATTTCGAGAACTGAAGCTTTCTTT
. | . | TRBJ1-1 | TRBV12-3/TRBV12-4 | CASSRSNEAFF | TGTGCCAGCAGCCGGTCGAATGAAGCTTTCTTT
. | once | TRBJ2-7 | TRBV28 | CASSLPEGAGRSYEQYF | TGTGCCAGCAGTCTCCCGGAGGGGGCAGGGAGAAGCTACGAGCAGTACTTC
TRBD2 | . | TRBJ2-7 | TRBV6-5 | CASSRLAGNYEQYF | TGTGCCAGCAGCCGACTAGCGGGGAATTACGAGCAGTACTTC
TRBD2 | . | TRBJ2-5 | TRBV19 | CASSALARLAGGRARETQYF | TGTGCCAGTAGTGCCTTGGCGCGACTAGCGGGGGGCCGTGCTCGGGAGACCCAGTACTTC
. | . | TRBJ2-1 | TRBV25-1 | CASSELVNEQFF | TGTGCCAGCAGTGAGCTAGTAAATGAGCAGTTCTTC
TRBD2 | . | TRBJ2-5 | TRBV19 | CASSIGEGETQYF | TGTGCCAGTAGTATAGGGGAGGGAGAGACCCAGTACTTC
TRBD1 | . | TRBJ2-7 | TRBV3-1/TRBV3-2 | CASSRQGSYEQYF | TGTGCCAGCAGCCGACAGGGTTCCTACGAGCAGTACTTC
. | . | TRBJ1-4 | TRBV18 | CASCTDGAGEKLFF | TGTGCCAGCTGCACCGACGGGGCGGGAGAAAAACTGTTTTTT
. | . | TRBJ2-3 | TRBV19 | CASSIEGGSTDTQYF | TGTGCCAGTAGTATAGAGGGGGGATCCACAGATACGCAGTATTTT
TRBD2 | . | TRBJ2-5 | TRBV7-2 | CASSLGLAGVHQETQYF | TGTGCCAGCAGCTTGGGACTAGCGGGGGTACACCAAGAGACCCAGTACTTC
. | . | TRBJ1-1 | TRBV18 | CASSTTPGGRDTEAFF | TGTGCCAGCTCAACCACCCCAGGAGGGAGGGACACTGAAGCTTTCTTT
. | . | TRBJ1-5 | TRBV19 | CASLEGDQSQHF | TGTGCCAGCCTTGAGGGGGATCAGTCCCAGCATTTT
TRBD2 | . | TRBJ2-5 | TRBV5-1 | CASRGGGSRETQYF | TGCGCCAGCAGGGGCGGGGGGTCCCGGGAGACCCAGTACTTC
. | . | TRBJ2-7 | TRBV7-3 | CASSLRVGSLAYEQYF | TGTGCCAGCAGCTTAAGGGTCGGAAGTCTAGCCTACGAGCAGTACTTC
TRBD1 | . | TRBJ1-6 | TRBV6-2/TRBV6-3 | CASSTGQGKNSPLHF | TGTGCCAGCAGTACGGGACAGGGGAAAAATTCACCCCTCCACTTT
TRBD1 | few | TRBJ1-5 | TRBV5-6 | CASSLKLQGSNQPQHF | TGTGCCAGCAGCTTGAAGTTACAGGGGAGCAATCAGCCCCAGCATTTT
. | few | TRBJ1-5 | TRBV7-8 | CASSLQANQPQHF | TGTGCCAGCAGCTTACAGGCCAATCAGCCCCAGCATTTT
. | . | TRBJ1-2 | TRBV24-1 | CATSDFGGPGGGYTF | TGTGCCACCAGTGATTTTGGGGGCCCAGGAGGTGGCTACACCTTC
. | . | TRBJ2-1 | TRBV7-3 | CASSPQGSLNEQFF | TGTGCCAGCAGCCCGCAGGGTTCCCTCAATGAGCAGTTCTTC
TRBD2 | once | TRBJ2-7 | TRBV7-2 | CASSKPGGLSYEQYF | TGTGCCAGCAGCAAACCGGGGGGATTATCATACGAGCAGTACTTC
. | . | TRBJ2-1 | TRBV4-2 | CASKEGNEQFF | TGTGCCAGCAAGGAGGGAAATGAGCAGTTCTTC
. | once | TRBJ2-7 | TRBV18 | CASSPPRRYEQYF | TGTGCCAGCTCACCACCGAGGCGCTACGAGCAGTACTTC
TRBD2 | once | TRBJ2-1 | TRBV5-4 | CAAGGQDNEQFF | TGTGCTGCGGGGGGGCAAGACAATGAGCAGTTCTTC
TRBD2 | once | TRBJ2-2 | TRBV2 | CASSKLAGINTGELFF | TGTGCCAGCAGTAAACTAGCGGGGATCAACACCGGGGAGCTGTTTTTT
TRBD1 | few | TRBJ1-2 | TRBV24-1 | CATSAGTGIYGYTF | TGTGCCACCAGCGCCGGGACAGGGATCTATGGCTACACCTTC
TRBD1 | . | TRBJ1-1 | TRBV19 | CATTFYRQTGEAFF | TGTGCCACAACATTTTACCGACAGACAGGGGAAGCTTTCTTT
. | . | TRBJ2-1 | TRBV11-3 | CASSFSGEQYNEQFF | TGTGCCAGCAGCTTTAGTGGGGAGCAATACAATGAGCAGTTCTTC
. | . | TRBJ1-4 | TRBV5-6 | CASKKMGAPESEKLFF | TGTGCCAGCAAAAAAATGGGGGCGCCCGAGAGTGAAAAACTGTTTTTT
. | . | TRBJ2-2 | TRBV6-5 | CASSYGGGGELFF | TGTGCCAGCAGTTACGGGGGAGGAGGGGAGCTGTTTTTT
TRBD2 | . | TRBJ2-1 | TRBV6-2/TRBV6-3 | CASSYAVRGAYNEQFF | TGTGCCAGCAGTTACGCGGTACGGGGGGCCTACAATGAGCAGTTCTTC
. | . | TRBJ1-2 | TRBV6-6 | CASSLGAARGYTF | TGTGCCAGCAGTCTTGGGGCTGCTCGGGGCTACACCTTC
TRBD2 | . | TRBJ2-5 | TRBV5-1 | CASILTTSGEGTQYF | TGCGCCAGCATCCTAACGACTAGCGGGGAGGGGACCCAGTACTTC
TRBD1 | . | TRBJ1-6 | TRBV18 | CASSPGTGGSPLHF | TGTGCCAGCTCACCCGGGACAGGAGGCTCACCCCTCCACTTT
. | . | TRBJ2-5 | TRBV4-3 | CASSQEGVRDETQYF | TGCGCCAGCAGCCAGGAGGGTGTGAGGGACGAGACCCAGTACTTC
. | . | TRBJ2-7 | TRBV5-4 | CASSFDRSYEQYF | TGTGCCAGCAGCTTTGACAGGTCCTACGAGCAGTACTTC
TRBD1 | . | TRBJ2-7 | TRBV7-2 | CASSLLAFGQGEQYF | TGTGCCAGCAGCTTACTTGCCTTTGGACAGGGCGAGCAGTACTTC
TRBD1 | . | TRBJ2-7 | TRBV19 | CASRGQGSYEQYF | TGTGCCAGTCGAGGACAGGGGTCCTACGAGCAGTACTTC
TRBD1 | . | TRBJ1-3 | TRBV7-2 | CASSLTGGQGNTIYF | TGTGCCAGCAGCTTAACAGGGGGTCAGGGAAACACCATATATTTT
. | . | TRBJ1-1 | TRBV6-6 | CASSPRAEGRRNTEAFF | TGTGCCAGCAGTCCAAGGGCGGAGGGAAGAAGGAACACTGAAGCTTTCTTT
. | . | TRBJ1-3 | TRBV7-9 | CASSLASLGRTGNTIYF | TGTGCCAGCAGCTTAGCGTCACTAGGGCGTACTGGAAACACCATATATTTT
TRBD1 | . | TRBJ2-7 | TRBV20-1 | CSADRDEQYF | TGCAGTGCTGACAGGGACGAGCAGTACTTC
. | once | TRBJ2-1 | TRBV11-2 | CASSFGWAGLRNEQFF | TGTGCCAGCAGCTTTGGGTGGGCGGGGCTCAGGAATGAGCAGTTCTTC
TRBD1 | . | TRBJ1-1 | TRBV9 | CASRGQGGFAEAFF | TGTGCCAGCAGAGGACAGGGAGGGTTTGCTGAAGCTTTCTTT
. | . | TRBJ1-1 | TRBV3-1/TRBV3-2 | CASTSPPESEAFF | TGTGCCAGCACCTCTCCACCCGAGTCTGAAGCTTTCTTT
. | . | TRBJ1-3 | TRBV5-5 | CASSLALGSGNTIYF | TGTGCCAGCAGCTTGGCCCTCGGCTCTGGAAACACCATATATTTT
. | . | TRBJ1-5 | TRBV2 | CASGRIGGNNQPQHF | TGTGCCAGCGGAAGGATAGGGGGTAACAATCAGCCCCAGCATTTT
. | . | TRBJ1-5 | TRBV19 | CASSGQGGDQPQHF | TGTGCCAGTAGCGGTCAGGGAGGCGATCAGCCCCAGCATTTT
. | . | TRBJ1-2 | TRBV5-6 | CASSVGRLNYGYTF | TGTGCCAGCAGCGTGGGCAGACTTAACTATGGCTACACCTTC